What follows are 5 T cell receptor beta chains derived from one specimen sequenced in a study of blood T cell repertoires in COVID-19. Libraries were prepared by immunoSEQ multiplex PCR; TCRdb keeps only in-frame clonotypes and omits some of them. The sample includes nearly 110,000 clones, 70% to 90% of them seen just once. Sequencing was performed on peripheral blood. Every receptor here comes from a man over 45 with active or convalescent COVID-19.

The rearrangement joins TRBV3-1 (or the pseudogene TRBV3-2) to TRBJ2-1, with TRBD2 matching 14 bases. Germline loops: CDR1 LGHDT, CDR2 YNNKEL (reference sequence). Losses at the gene ends were 5 bases for V and 6 bases for J; bases not matched to a gene: 6. The CDR3 has 16 residues. Here the CDR3 DNA reads TGTGCCAGCAGCTTAATCGGGACTAGCGGGAGCAATGAGCAGTTCTTC. Its translation is CASSLIGTSGSNEQFF.

J is TRBJ2-5 and V is TRBV15, with unresolved D. The germline V and J ends were trimmed by 3 bases and 2 bases, with 16 bases remaining between them. The CDR3 runs to 16 residues. CDR1 is LNHNV, CDR2 YYDKDF, per germline (reference sequence). CDR3 region: CATSRTVASRQETQYF. Here the CDR3 DNA reads TGTGCCACCAGCAGGACCGTAGCTAGTCGGCAAGAGACCCAGTACTTC.

The chain uses TRBV5-4 and TRBJ2-7; perhaps TRBD2 as D (6 bases). From germline, CDR1 is SGHNT and CDR2 YYREEE (reference sequence). V was cut by 0 bases and J by 3 bases, with 13 bases left in between. CDR3 length: 15 amino acids. CDR3 sequence reads: CASSLGRDSSYEQYF. Written as DNA, the CDR3 is TGTGCCAGCAGCTTGGGCCGGGACTCGAGCTACGAGCAGTACTTC.

The chain employs TRBV28 and TRBJ1-4; 8 nucleotides line up with TRBD1. With V trimmed by 8 bases and J by 0 bases, 2 bases remained unmatched. Germline V gene lookup returns CDR1 MDHEN and CDR2 SYDVKM. CDR3 length: 14 residues. The CDR3 is CASDRGATNEKLFF. Here the CDR3 DNA reads TGTGCCAGCGACAGGGGTGCAACTAATGAAAAACTGTTTTTT.

The genes are TRBV28 and TRBJ1-5; a possible D gene is TRBD1 (5 bases). The CDR3 totals 15 residues. Germline-derived CDR1 and CDR2 are MDHEN and SYDVKM. V was cut by 6 bases and J by 5 bases, with 17 bases left in between. Written as DNA, the CDR3 is TGTGCCAGCAGCTCCGGCGGACATGACTATCAGCCCCAGCATTTT. It translates to CASSSGGHDYQPQHF.